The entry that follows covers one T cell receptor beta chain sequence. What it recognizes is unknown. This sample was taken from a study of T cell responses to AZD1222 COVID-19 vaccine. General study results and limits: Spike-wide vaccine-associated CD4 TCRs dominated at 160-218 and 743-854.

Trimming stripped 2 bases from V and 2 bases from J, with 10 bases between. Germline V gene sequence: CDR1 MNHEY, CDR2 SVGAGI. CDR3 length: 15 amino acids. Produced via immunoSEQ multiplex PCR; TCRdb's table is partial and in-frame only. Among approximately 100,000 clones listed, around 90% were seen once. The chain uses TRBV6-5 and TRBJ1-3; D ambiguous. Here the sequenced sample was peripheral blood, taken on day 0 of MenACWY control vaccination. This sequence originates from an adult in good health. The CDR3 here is CASSYRPYPGNTIYF. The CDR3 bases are TGTGCCAGCAGTTACCGGCCCTACCCTGGAAACACCATATATTTT.